The 6 T cell receptor beta chains listed next were all sequenced from one sample in a study of neoadjuvant anti-PD-1 for oral cavity cancer. Repertoires were generated with immunoSEQ multiplex PCR, while TCRdb's copy carries only in-frame clones and drops some. Among some 14,000 clones listed, 65% to 85% were seen once. Stated time point: after neoadjuvant nivolumab, at surgical resection. Sequenced here: PBMCs, sampled after nivolumab (anti-PD-1) treatment. Receptor source: a person between 40 and 85 years old with oral cavity squamous cell carcinoma.

In nucleotides, the CDR3 is TGTGCCAGCAGTTTAGGACTAGGCACAGATACGCAGTATTTT. Translating it yields CASSLGLGTDTQYF. The rearrangement uses TRBV27 and TRBJ2-3; 7 positions agree with TRBD2. The junction had 0 bases not matched to a gene; V was cut back by 2 bases and J by 1 base. The CDR3 runs to 14 residues. Germline loops: CDR1 MNHEY, CDR2 SMNVEV (reference sequence).

This clone was observed a few times. The J gene is TRBJ1-5, the V gene TRBV19, with TRBD1 matching 10 bases. CDR3 length: 16 residues. The junction had 9 bases not matched to a gene; V was cut back by 3 bases and J by 7 bases. CDR1 and CDR2 from the germline V gene are LNHDA and SQIVND (reference sequence). The CDR3 protein is CASSIATGGELQPQHF. CDR3 DNA sequence: TGTGCCAGTAGTATCGCGACAGGGGGCGAATTGCAGCCCCAGCATTTT.

In its sample, this clone was seen once. This sequence joins TRBV7-9 and TRBJ2-5, with 9 bases lining up with TRBD2. V gave up 3 bases and J gave up 4 bases; unmatched junction bases: 6. The CDR3 loop spans 15 amino acids. CDR1 is SEHNR, CDR2 FQNEAQ, per germline (reference sequence). The CDR3 DNA reads TGTGCCAGCAGCTTGAATAGCGGGAGACGAGAGACCCAGTACTTC. It encodes CASSLNSGRRETQYF.

J is TRBJ2-2 and V is TRBV11-3; D gene unclear. Trimming removed 5 bases from V and 7 bases from J, with 11 bases in between. CDR1 is SGHNT, CDR2 YENEEA, per germline. This CDR3 is built from 13 residues. Written as DNA, the CDR3 is TGTGCCAGCAGCCTGCGACCCGGCGGGGAGCTGTTTTTT. Protein: CASSLRPGGELFF.

V usage is TRBV7-8 and J usage is TRBJ2-6, with 10 bases that match TRBD1. Germline V gives CDR1 SGHVS, CDR2 FQNEAQ. Unmatched junction bases numbered 1, after V lost 3 bases and J lost 2 bases. This CDR3 has 16 amino acids. In DNA form, the CDR3 reads TGTGCCAGCAGCTTTGGACAGGGGGCTGGGGCCAACGTCCTGACTTTC. It specifies CASSFGQGAGANVLTF. Using reference TRBV7-8 and TRBJ2-6 for the parts outside the CDR3, the full variable domain is GAGVSQSPRYKVAKRGQDVALRCDPISGHVSLFWYQQALGQGPEFLTYFQNEAQLDKSGLPSDRFFAERPEGSVSTLKIQRTQQEDSAVYLCASSFGQGAGANVLTFGAGSRLTVL.

The chain combines TRBV6-1 with TRBJ1-1; 9 bases align to TRBD1. The CDR3 covers 14 residues. Germline lookup yields CDR1 MNHNS and CDR2 SASEGT. J lost 6 bases, V lost 6 bases, and 8 bases had no gene match. CDR3 bases: TGTGCCAGCAGCCGGGGACAGGGTATCCCTGAAGCTTTCTTT. It yields the protein CASSRGQGIPEAFF.